A selection of T cell receptor beta chains follows, all from one sample in a study of T cell responses to AZD1222 COVID-19 vaccine. Assay used: immunoSEQ multiplex PCR; TCRdb lists only in-frame clones, some missing. The top ten hold around a quarter of the sample, which has tens of thousands of clones, roughly 83% seen once. Specimen: peripheral blood, collected 28 days after the second AZD1222 dose. These receptors were collected from an adult who received the AZD1222 COVID-19 vaccine. Both conserved end residues are trimmed from each CDR3.

>TRBV10-1|13|TRBJ1-1
ASSEGTPGITEAF
>TRBV5-1|13|TRBJ1-2
ASSLERGSNYGYT
>TRBV5-6|15|TRBJ2-2
ASSLGRGRSPTGELF
>TRBV6-6|14|TRBJ2-3
ASQYQGTVSTDTQY
>TRBV5-1|12|TRBJ1-4
ASSPMVLNEKLF
>TRBV7-9|13|TRBJ2-5
ASSFTDRFRETQY
>TRBV18|11|TRBJ1-2
ASSEDRVYGYT
>TRBV6-5|11|TRBJ1-2
ASVPNFQTGYT
>TRBV7-9|12|TRBJ1-6
ASSSTGVNSPLH
>TRBV27|12|TRBJ2-2
ASSRQGTTGELF
>TRBV2|11|TRBJ2-4
ASTFLAKNIQY
>TRBV5-6|17|TRBJ1-4
ASSLEGDRGPATNEKLF
>TRBV11-3|11|TRBJ2-3
ASTNDAGDTQY
>TRBV28|13|TRBJ1-2
ASSTSGQGGYGYT
>TRBV5-1|12|TRBJ1-4
ASSSGQNNEKLF
>TRBV5-4|13|TRBJ2-3
ASSSPWESADTQY
>TRBV6-1|13|TRBJ1-4
ASSELTGFDEKLF
>TRBV7-6|16|TRBJ1-6
ASSPRPFGDGQGSPLH
>TRBV3-1/TRBV3-2|12|TRBJ1-4
ASSRVPLGEKLF
>TRBV7-9|12|TRBJ2-5
ASSLGGETKTQY
>TRBV5-5|13|TRBJ1-6
ASSWPGQGSFPLH
>TRBV19|12|TRBJ2-1
ARRQGCAYNEQF
>TRBV7-2|12|TRBJ2-5
ASSLMGPVETQY
>TRBV10-3|13|TRBJ1-1
AISESYNMNTEAF
>TRBV5-1|11|TRBJ1-2
ASSPRDREGYT
>TRBV5-1|11|TRBJ1-1
ASSEGSATEAF
>TRBV18|11|TRBJ2-7
ASSLVGDYEQY
>TRBV7-9|11|TRBJ1-4
ANSRAEGEKLF
>TRBV4-1|14|TRBJ1-4
ASSHTYDATNEKLF
>TRBV3-1/TRBV3-2|11|TRBJ2-7
ASSQDSSRQQY
>TRBV6-5|13|TRBJ2-3
ASSYSQDRGDTQY
>TRBV7-9|11|TRBJ1-2
ASTRGPNYGYT
>TRBV4-2|11|TRBJ1-6
ASSQAFSSPLH
>TRBV30|12|TRBJ2-5
AWSTGGGGETQY
>TRBV5-5|11|TRBJ1-1
ASTFSGADEAF
>TRBV28|14|TRBJ1-2
ASSSPGGTGGPGYT
>TRBV7-2|13|TRBJ2-1
ASSSASGLLNEQF
>TRBV11-3|13|TRBJ1-4
ASSPHGGTNEKLF
>TRBV24-1|11|TRBJ1-5
ATSAGIHQPQH
>TRBV14|14|TRBJ2-7
ASSQVTGGSPYEQY